These 9 T cell receptor beta chains came from one sample sequenced in a study of beta chain features in type 1 diabetes (dated by TCRdb to the late 2010s). The receptor library was made with the immunoSEQ multiplex PCR assay. The entire amount of isolated RNA was reverse transcribed using the High Capacity cDNA Reverse Transcription Kit, so the sequenced TCRB transcripts were expressed ones. TCRdb mirrors the immuneACCESS table, restricted to in-frame sequences. Some clones are absent from its copies; in checked studies, under half trace to an unresolved V gene, and the reason for the others is unknown. Recorded for this sample are about 150,000 clones; 8.5% to 14% of them occurred a single time. The ten top clones hold roughly 2% of the sample. Sequences were obtained from central memory CD4+ T cells from blood. The receptors shown here come from a man aged 18 to 35 in good health.

V gene TRBV7-6 combines with J gene TRBJ2-7, with D perhaps TRBD1 (6 bases). The germline V gene has CDR1 SGHVS and CDR2 FNYEAQ. CDR3 length: 13 amino acids. Trimming took off 2 bases at V and 8 bases at J, with 13 bases between the two ends. CDR3 residues: CASSLLDSSQQYF. CDR3 bases: TGTGCCAGCAGCTTACTGGACAGTAGCCAGCAGTACTTC.

The chain joins TRBV29-1 to TRBJ2-2; maybe TRBD1 (5 bases). The CDR3 loop spans 15 amino acids. Between the trimmed V and J ends, which lost 3 bases and 1 base, there was a span of 12 bases. Germline V lookup: CDR1 SQVTM, CDR2 ANQGSEA. In nucleotides, the CDR3 is TGCAGCGTTGAGCCACAGGACAAGAACACCGGGGAGCTGTTTTTT. Translated: CSVEPQDKNTGELFF.

This chain links TRBV18 with TRBJ1-1; 11 bases match TRBD1. Germline CDR1 reads KGHSH; CDR2 reads LQKENI. Losses at the gene ends were 1 base for V and 5 bases for J; bases not matched to a gene: 9. The CDR3 consists of 17 residues. The CDR3 protein is CASSPLPRTGGATEAFF. In nucleotides, the CDR3 is TGTGCCAGCTCACCACTTCCCCGGACAGGGGGCGCGACTGAAGCTTTCTTT. The full variable domain, in which reference TRBV18 and TRBJ1-1 provide the parts outside the CDR3, is NAGVMQNPRHLVRRRGQEARLRCSPMKGHSHVYWYRQLPEEGLKFMVYLQKENIIDESGMPKERFSAEFPKEGPSILRIQQVVRGDSAAYFCASSPLPRTGGATEAFFGQGTRLTVV.

This clone has just a few counts. The chain couples TRBV5-5 to TRBJ2-5, with D unresolved. The germline CDR1 and CDR2 sequences are SGHKS and YYEKEE (reference sequence). Trimming stripped 1 base from V and 5 bases from J, with 3 bases between. The CDR3 is 11 amino acids. The CDR3 reads CASSLSETQYF. The CDR3 region has the DNA TGTGCCAGCAGCTTGTCCGAGACCCAGTACTTC.

This clone turned up a few times. This chain uses TRBV7-9 with TRBJ1-4, with a tentative D call TRBD1 (6 bases). The V end was cut by 7 bases, the J end by 10 bases, with 16 bases between. This CDR3 has 13 amino acids. Germline V gene sequence: CDR1 SEHNR, CDR2 FQNEAQ (reference sequence). The CDR3 coding sequence is TGTGCCAGCATACAACAGGGAGATGGAAAACTGTTTTTT. As protein: CASIQQGDGKLFF.

DNA of the CDR3: TGTGCCTGGAGTGCTGGACGGAGCAATCAGCCCCAGCATTTT. It translates to CAWSAGRSNQPQHF. This chain joins TRBV30 and TRBJ1-5; no clear D gene. This CDR3 contains 14 residues. Germline V gene data show CDR1 as GTSNPN and CDR2 as SVGIG (reference sequence). Trimming shortened V by 1 base and J by 1 base, and 8 bases separated the two germline ends.

This clone was seen a few times. The V and J genes are TRBV18 and TRBJ1-6; 9 nucleotides line up with TRBD1. Germline V CDR1 and CDR2: KGHSH, LQKENI. The length of the CDR3 is 16 residues. V was pared by 4 bases and J by 4 bases, with 5 bases of the junction left unmatched. Written as DNA, the CDR3 is TGTGCCAGCTCACTCCGACAGGGGGGATATAATTCACCCCTCCACTTT. Its protein product is CASSLRQGGYNSPLHF.

Worth noting for this clone: A much larger clone lies a single base off, so this may be a read error. The same CDR3 can be traced to other DNA sequences in this sample. The V gene is TRBV5-6, the J gene TRBJ1-1; the D gene is possibly TRBD1 (6 bases). V was trimmed by 3 bases and J by 0 bases, leaving 9 bases between them. The CDR3 runs 14 residues. Germline CDR1 is SGHDT and CDR2 is YYEEEE. CDR3 in DNA: TGTGCCAGCAGCTGGGGACAAGTGAACACTGAAGCTTTCTTT. Its translation is CASSWGQVNTEAFF.

This clone turned up a few times. The chain combines TRBV29-1 with TRBJ2-1, with a possible D match to TRBD1 (5 bases). This CDR3 comprises 13 residues. The V end lost 3 bases, the J end lost 3 bases, and 9 bases lay between the germline ends. Germline CDR1 and CDR2: SQVTM and ANQGSEA. The CDR3 nucleotides read TGCAGCGTTGAGGGTCAGGGCTACAATGAGCAGTTCTTC. It is translated as CSVEGQGYNEQFF.